Here is one TCR beta chain with its context. Antigen specificity is unknown. These data are taken from a study of T cell repertoires in cytomegalovirus infection. The overall study: Recently identified HLA-C-restricted and well-studied HLA-B-restricted CMV epitopes were used. It was the public TCR beta signatures that indicated both CMV infection and matching HLA type.

TCRdb re-called the reads through MiXCR, storing one row per CDR3 protein. Among hundreds of thousands of distinct CDR3 sequences listed, 32% were seen once. Findings of the study overall: Across the ex vivo response, the dominant clonotypes were HLA-C-restricted CMV-specific TCR beta clonotypes. Of the TCR beta families, the public ones yielded a cumulative frequency that identified carriers of CMV plus the relevant HLA.

The CDR3 totals 13 residues. CDR1 SGHTA and CDR2 FQGNSA come from the germline V gene. Trimming shortened V by 6 bases and J by 10 bases, and 18 bases separated the two germline ends. This clonotype was sampled from a human donor in good health (CMV status not recorded). Some clones in this sample may be carry-over from other donors' samples. Sequencing was performed on cultured CD8+ T cells from PBMCs, taken from culture after CMV antigen stimulation. The V gene is TRBV7-2, the J gene TRBJ1-1; D is ambiguous. The CDR3 protein is CASRDGLTTGAFF. The CDR3 bases are TGTGCCAGCAGGGACGGACTAACCACGGGAGCTTTCTTT. Using reference TRBV7-2 and TRBJ1-1 for the parts outside the CDR3, the full variable domain is GAGVSQSPSNKVTEKGKDVELRCDPISGHTALYWYRQSLGQGLEFLIYFQGNSAPDKSGLPSDRFSAERTGGSVSTLTIQRTQQEDSAVYLCASRDGLTTGAFFGQGTRLTVV.